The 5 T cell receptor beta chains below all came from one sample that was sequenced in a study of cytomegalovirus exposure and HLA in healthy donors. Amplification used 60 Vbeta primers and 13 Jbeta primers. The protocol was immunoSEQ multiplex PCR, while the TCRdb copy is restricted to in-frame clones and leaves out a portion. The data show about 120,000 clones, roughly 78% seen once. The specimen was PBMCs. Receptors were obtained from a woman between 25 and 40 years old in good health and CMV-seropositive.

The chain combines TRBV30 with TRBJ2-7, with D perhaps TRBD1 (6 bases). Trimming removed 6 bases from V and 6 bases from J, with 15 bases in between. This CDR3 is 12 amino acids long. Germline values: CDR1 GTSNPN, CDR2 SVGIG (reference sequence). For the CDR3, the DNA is TGTGCCTGCACCTGGGGGCTGACCGAGCAGTACTTC. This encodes CACTWGLTEQYF.

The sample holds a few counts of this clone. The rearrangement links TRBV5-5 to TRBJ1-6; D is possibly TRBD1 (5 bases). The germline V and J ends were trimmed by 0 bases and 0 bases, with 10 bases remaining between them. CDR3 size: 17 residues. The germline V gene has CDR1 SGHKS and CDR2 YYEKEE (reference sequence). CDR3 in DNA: TGTGCCAGCAGCTTGGCGGGGGTGAGCTCCTATAATTCACCCCTCCACTTT. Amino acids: CASSLAGVSSYNSPLHF.

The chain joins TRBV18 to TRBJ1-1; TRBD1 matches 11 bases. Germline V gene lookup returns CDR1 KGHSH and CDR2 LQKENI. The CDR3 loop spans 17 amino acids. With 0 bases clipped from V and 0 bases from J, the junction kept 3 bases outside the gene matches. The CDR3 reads CASSPPGQGAVNTEAFF. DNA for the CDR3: TGTGCCAGCTCACCACCCGGACAGGGGGCCGTGAACACTGAAGCTTTCTTT.

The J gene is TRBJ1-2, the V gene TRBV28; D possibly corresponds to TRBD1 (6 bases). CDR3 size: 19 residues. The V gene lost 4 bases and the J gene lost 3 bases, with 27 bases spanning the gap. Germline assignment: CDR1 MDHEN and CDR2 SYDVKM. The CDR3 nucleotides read TGTGCCAGCAGTTATCCCGCCTGGACAGCCCAAGGTGGACACTATGGCTACACCTTC. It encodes CASSYPAWTAQGGHYGYTF.

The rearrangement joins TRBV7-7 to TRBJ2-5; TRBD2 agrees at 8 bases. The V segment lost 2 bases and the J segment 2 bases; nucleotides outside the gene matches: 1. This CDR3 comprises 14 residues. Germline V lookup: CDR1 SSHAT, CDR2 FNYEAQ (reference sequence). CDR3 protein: CASSLIAGQETQYF. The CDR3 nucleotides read TGTGCCAGCAGCTTAATAGCGGGGCAAGAGACCCAGTACTTC.